Following are 21 T cell receptor beta chains from one sample sequenced in a study of T-cell reconstitution after alpha-beta-depleted transplantation in children. Preparation of the TCRbeta library was carried out with unique molecular identifiers. Each CDR3 protein gets one entry after TCRdb re-called the PCR reads with MiXCR. The data show around 25,000 distinct CDR3 sequences, 15% to 20% seen once. This material consisted of PBMCs, mostly from graft donor cells, taken 60 days after TCRalphabeta/CD19-depleted stem cell transplant. These receptors all come from a male patient aged 2-15 years who had a stem cell transplant for acute lymphoblastic leukemia, so the T cells may come from the graft donor.

J is TRBJ1-1 and V is TRBV5-1, with unresolved D. Germline V gives CDR1 SGHRS, CDR2 YFSETQ. This CDR3 comprises 13 residues. V shed 2 bases and J shed 7 bases, with 12 bases lying between them. The CDR3 is CASSFNSNNEAFF. The CDR3, as DNA: TGCGCCAGCAGCTTTAACAGTAATAATGAAGCTTTCTTT. Drawing the rest from reference TRBV5-1 and TRBJ1-1, the complete variable domain is KAGVTQTPRYLIKTRGQQVTLSCSPISGHRSVSWYQQTPGQGLQFLFEYFSETQRNKGNFPGRFSGRQFSNSRSEMNVSTLELGDSALYLCASSFNSNNEAFFGQGTRLTVV.

The chain employs TRBV11-2 and TRBJ1-4; tentative D call: TRBD1 (5 bases). Per germline, CDR1 SGHAT and CDR2 FQNNGV. V lost 1 base and J 0 bases, leaving 12 bases between the germline ends. The CDR3 runs to 17 residues. The CDR3 reads CASSLVNRRSTNEKLFF. CDR3 bases: TGTGCCAGCAGCTTAGTAAACAGGAGGTCAACTAATGAAAAACTGTTTTTT.

This clonotype was counted at least ten times. The chain carries TRBV7-2 and TRBJ1-5, with 9 positions matching TRBD1. The CDR3 spans 16 residues. Germline CDR1 SGHTA, CDR2 FQGNSA. V was pared by 5 bases and J by 5 bases, with 10 bases of the junction left unmatched. CDR3 protein: CASSHSTGGADQPQHF. CDR3 bases: TGTGCCAGCAGCCATAGTACAGGGGGCGCGGATCAGCCCCAGCATTTT.

The table lists this clonotype with many counts. J is TRBJ1-5 and V is TRBV28, with TRBD1 as a possible D gene (5 bases). Germline CDR1 MDHEN, CDR2 SYDVKM. Trimming took off 2 bases at V and 9 bases at J, with 14 bases between the two ends. CDR3 length: 14 amino acids. The CDR3 nucleotides read TGTGCCAGCAGTTTAAGTGGGGGGAGACGGCCCCAGCATTTT. Translated: CASSLSGGRRPQHF.

This clonotype was found a few times. The rearrangement joins TRBV28 to TRBJ2-1, with 9 bases aligning to TRBD2. Trimming at V came to 2 bases and at J to 7 bases, leaving 9 bases not matched to a gene. The germline V gene has CDR1 MDHEN and CDR2 SYDVKM. This CDR3 region has 16 residues. In DNA, the CDR3 is TGTGCCAGCAGTTTAGGCGGGAGGGCCTGGGGGAATGAGCAGTTCTTC. It yields the protein CASSLGGRAWGNEQFF.

Relative to its sample, this clonotype is medium-sized. This sequence joins TRBV7-9 and TRBJ1-2; TRBD1 is a possible D gene (5 bases). The V end lost 2 bases, the J end lost 1 base, and 11 bases lay between the germline ends. The germline gives CDR1 SEHNR, CDR2 FQNEAQ (reference sequence). The CDR3 is 15 residues long. CDR3 residues: CASSLIQGDNYGYTF. The CDR3 bases are TGTGCCAGCAGCTTAATTCAGGGTGATAACTATGGCTACACCTTC.

Many counts were recorded for this clonotype. The chain recombines TRBV12-3 or TRBV12-4 with TRBJ2-2; TRBD2 is a possible D gene (7 bases). V was trimmed by 3 bases and J by 5 bases, leaving 13 bases between them. This CDR3 is 15 amino acids long. The CDR3 spells CASSLLGGRTGELFF. CDR3 nucleotides: TGTGCCAGCAGTTTGTTGGGGGGGCGGACCGGGGAGCTGTTTTTT.

This chain links TRBV19 with TRBJ1-5; the D gene is possibly TRBD1 (5 bases). The CDR3 has 14 amino acids. The germline CDR1 and CDR2 sequences are LNHDA and SQIVND (reference sequence). V was cut by 5 bases and J by 7 bases, with 15 bases left in between. The CDR3 protein is CASSPQAAPQPQHF. The CDR3 region has the DNA TGTGCCAGTAGTCCACAGGCCGCCCCACAGCCCCAGCATTTT.

The rearrangement uses TRBV29-1 and TRBJ2-5, with D maybe TRBD2 (7 bases). CDR1 and CDR2 (germline): SQVTM, ANQGSEA. The CDR3 consists of 13 residues. Trimming shortened V by 4 bases and J by 2 bases, and 11 bases separated the two germline ends. The CDR3: CSVVGGAQETQYF. CDR3 coding DNA: TGCAGCGTTGTGGGGGGGGCTCAAGAGACCCAGTACTTC.

The chain uses TRBV3-1 and TRBJ2-7; D call uncertain. Germline CDR1 reads LGHDT; CDR2 reads YNNKEL (reference sequence). The CDR3 covers 15 residues. With 8 bases removed from V and 4 bases from J, the gap between germline ends came to 21 bases. The CDR3 is CASCKQAPLRYEQYF. CDR3 nucleotide sequence: TGTGCCAGCTGCAAGCAGGCCCCGTTACGGTACGAGCAGTACTTC.

The chain couples TRBV3-1 to TRBJ1-6; D gene uncertain. The ends were cut back, 3 bases at V and 0 bases at J, with 6 bases in the middle. The germline V gene has CDR1 LGHDT and CDR2 YNNKEL (reference sequence). The CDR3 is 15 residues long. In DNA, the CDR3 is TGTGCCAGCAGCCAGGGGAGCTCCTATAATTCACCCCTCCACTTT. It yields the protein CASSQGSSYNSPLHF.

This clonotype was counted many times. J is TRBJ2-7 and V is TRBV12-3 or TRBV12-4; D ambiguous. V shed 6 bases and J shed 6 bases, with 15 bases lying between them. This CDR3 contains 13 residues. CDR3 region: CASRSTTVGEQYF. As DNA, the CDR3 is TGTGCCAGCAGGTCCACAACGGTGGGCGAGCAGTACTTC.

This clonotype has only a few counts. The chain combines TRBV9 with TRBJ1-1; tentative D call: TRBD1 (6 bases). V was clipped by 0 bases and J by 11 bases, with 17 bases between them. Looked up from germline, CDR1 is SGDLS and CDR2 is YYNGEE. The CDR3 consists of 14 residues. Here the CDR3 DNA reads TGTGCCAGCAGCGTAGGATGGGACATCACATGGGCTTTCTTT. It is translated as CASSVGWDITWAFF.

This clonotype was found a few times. The V call is TRBV12-3 or TRBV12-4, the J call TRBJ1-6; 9 bases match TRBD1. Trimming at V came to 6 bases and at J to 7 bases, leaving 4 bases not matched to a gene. There are 14 residues in the CDR3. The CDR3 DNA reads TGTGCCAGCAGCTGGGACAGGGAAAATTCACCCCTCCACTTT. Its translation: CASSWDRENSPLHF.

The rearrangement joins TRBV5-1 to TRBJ2-7; D uncertain. This CDR3 region has 13 residues. V was trimmed by 2 bases and J by 2 bases, leaving 8 bases between them. Per the germline V gene, CDR1 is SGHRS and CDR2 is YFSETQ. The CDR3 is CASSFSDPYEQYF. CDR3 nucleotide sequence: TGCGCCAGCAGCTTTTCTGACCCCTACGAGCAGTACTTC.

This clonotype was recorded once. This CDR3 is missing its conserved last phenylalanine or tryptophan, likely due to a read error. The DNA is left out, because the CDR3 cannot be placed on it with certainty; the CDR3 is given as TCRdb lists it. The CDR3 here is CASESSYEQQH. The V call is TRBV7-9, the J call TRBJ2-7. The germline V gene encodes CDR1 SEHNR and CDR2 FQNEAQ (reference sequence). Inclusive of both ends, the CDR3 amounts to 11 amino acids.

This clonotype was seen a few times. The CDR3 spells CASRPSSTEAFF. CDR3 nucleotides: TGCGCCAGCAGGCCGAGCAGCACTGAAGCTTTCTTT. The chain couples TRBV10-2 to TRBJ1-1; D uncertain. CDR1 and CDR2 (germline): WSHSY, SAAADI. Trimming cost V 6 bases and J 4 bases, with 9 bases left between them. The CDR3 has 12 amino acids.

This clonotype has a handful of counts. The V gene is TRBV27, the J gene TRBJ2-3; the D is unclear. CDR1 and CDR2 from the germline V gene are MNHEY and SMNVEV (reference sequence). V lost 8 bases and J 4 bases, leaving 7 bases between the germline ends. This CDR3 comprises 11 residues. In DNA form, the CDR3 reads TGTGCCAGCGGAACCCCAGATACGCAGTATTTT. As protein: CASGTPDTQYF.

The V call is TRBV28, the J call TRBJ1-5; 7 bases line up with TRBD1. Germline lookup yields CDR1 MDHEN and CDR2 SYDVKM. With 3 bases clipped from V and 9 bases from J, the junction kept 23 bases outside the gene matches. The CDR3 length is 19 residues. CDR3 nucleotide sequence: TGTGCCAGCAGTTTCCCATCTAACAGGGGTTTCCCCGCCAAGGGGCCCCAGCATTTT. It yields the protein CASSFPSNRGFPAKGPQHF.

The chain links TRBV27 to TRBJ2-1; D is possibly TRBD1 (6 bases). V lost 2 bases and J 7 bases, leaving 9 bases between the germline ends. The CDR3 extends over 13 amino acids. Germline V gene data show CDR1 as MNHEY and CDR2 as SMNVEV (reference sequence). CDR3 in amino acids: CASSLQGSNEQFF. CDR3 in DNA: TGTGCCAGCAGTTTACAGGGGAGTAATGAGCAGTTCTTC.

The sample holds many counts of this clonotype. The rearrangement links TRBV7-9 to TRBJ1-5; D call uncertain. V lost 2 bases and J lost 4, with 3 bases in between. The CDR3 spans 12 residues. Germline V lookup: CDR1 SEHNR, CDR2 FQNEAQ (reference sequence). The CDR3 spells CASSLYNQPQHF. CDR3 in DNA: TGTGCCAGCAGCTTATATAATCAGCCCCAGCATTTT.